Detailed here is one T cell receptor (beta chain). Sequencing was performed with immunoSEQ multiplex PCR; in TCRdb, only in-frame clones are kept and a portion is missing. The table includes tens of thousands of clones, around 84% detected once. This entry belongs to a study of technical replicates of blood from several donors. The CDR3 is 11 amino acids. The source is a human donor in good health. Some clones in this sample may be carry-over from other donors' samples. This chain links TRBV21-1 with TRBJ2-2; the table's TRBD2 call for D was not verified on the DNA. TRBV21-1 is listed as a pseudogene. Sequencing was done on a sample of PBMCs. The CDR3 reads CASSTAGELFF. CDR3 coding DNA: TGTGCCAGCAGCACTGCCGGGGAGCTGTTTTTT.